The 4 T cell receptor beta chains below were found in one sample sequenced in a study of regulatory T cells in long-lasting Graves disease. The authors built TCR beta libraries using iRepertoire HTBI primers and Arm-PCR of CDR3 regions. TCRdb analysed the multiplex PCR reads with MiXCR anew, one entry per CDR3 protein. The repertoire includes 300,000 or so distinct CDR3 sequences, roughly 21% of them detected once, and 25% to 35% sits in the top ten. The time point was: persistent/refractory GD, antithyroid drugs over 5 years with positive TRAb. PBMCs were the source of the RNA used for TCR sequencing. Here the sequenced sample was peripheral blood mononuclear cells (PBMCs), taken when the disease was refractory, from a patient treated with antithyroid drugs. These receptors came from a female donor with Graves disease.

The V gene is TRBV10-2, the J gene TRBJ1-4; D not certain. Trimming cost V 6 bases and J 7 bases, with 12 bases left between them. The CDR3 is 13 residues long. Germline V gene sequence: CDR1 WSHSY, CDR2 SAAADI. CDR3 loop: CASSPAGVEKLFF. In nucleotides, the CDR3 is TGCGCCAGCAGCCCTGCCGGGGTTGAAAAACTGTTTTTT.

This clonotype was seen many times. This chain links TRBV6-5 with TRBJ1-2; no clear D. This CDR3 spans 14 amino acids. In germline, CDR1 is MNHEY, CDR2 SVGAGI. V gave up 2 bases and J gave up 4 bases, with 11 bases separating them. The CDR3 spells CASSYGIEGYGYTF. The CDR3 DNA follows: TGTGCCAGCAGTTACGGGATAGAGGGCTATGGCTACACCTTC.

This clonotype was seen ten or more times. The CDR3, as DNA: TGTGCCAGCAGTACAGGGGGGGCTACCAATCAGCCCCAGCATTTT. Residues: CASSTGGATNQPQHF. The chain has TRBV12-3 or TRBV12-4 and TRBJ1-5, with TRBD1 matching 8 bases. The CDR3 spans 15 residues. The J segment lost 3 bases and the V segment lost 5 bases, leaving 6 bases of the junction unmatched.

The chain links TRBV25-1 to TRBJ2-7; TRBD1 matches 9 bases. Germline V gene lookup returns CDR1 MGHDK and CDR2 SYGVNS. Losses at the gene ends were 7 bases for V and 3 bases for J; bases not matched to a gene: 7. The CDR3 length is 14 residues. CDR3 amino acids: CASMAGTGNYEQYF. The CDR3 coding sequence is TGTGCCAGCATGGCCGGGACAGGGAACTACGAGCAGTACTTC.